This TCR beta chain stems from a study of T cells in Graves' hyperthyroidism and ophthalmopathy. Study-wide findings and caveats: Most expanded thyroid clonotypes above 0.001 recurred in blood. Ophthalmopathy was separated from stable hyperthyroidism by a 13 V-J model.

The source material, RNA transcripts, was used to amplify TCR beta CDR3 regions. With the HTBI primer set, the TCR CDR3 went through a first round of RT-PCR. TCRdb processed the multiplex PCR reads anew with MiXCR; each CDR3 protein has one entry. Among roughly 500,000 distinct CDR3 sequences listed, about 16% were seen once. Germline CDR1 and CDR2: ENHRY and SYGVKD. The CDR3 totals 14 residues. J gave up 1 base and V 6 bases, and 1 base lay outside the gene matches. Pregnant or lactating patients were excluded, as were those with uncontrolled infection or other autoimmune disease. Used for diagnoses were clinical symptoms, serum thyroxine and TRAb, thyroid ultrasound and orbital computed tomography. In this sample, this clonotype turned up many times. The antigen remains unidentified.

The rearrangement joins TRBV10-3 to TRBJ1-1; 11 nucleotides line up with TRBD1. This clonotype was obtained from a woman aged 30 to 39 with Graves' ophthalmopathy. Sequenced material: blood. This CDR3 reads CAIRGTGGNTEAFF. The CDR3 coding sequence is TGTGCCATCAGGGGGACAGGGGGGAACACTGAAGCTTTCTTT.